This T cell receptor beta chain was identified during a study of response to subunit inactivated influenza vaccine. From the RT-PCR reads, TCRdb called clonotypes with MiXCR, one entry per CDR3 protein. This table has about 780,000 distinct CDR3 sequences, about 18% appearing once. Study conclusions and caveats: The authors put forward the suggestion that each seasonal influenza vaccination may bring in only a limited number of new T cells.

Trimming took 0 bases from V and 4 from J, leaving 5 bases between them. The CDR3 loop spans 13 amino acids. In germline, CDR1 is SGHRS, CDR2 YFSETQ. This clonotype has ten or more counts. Its antigen is still unknown. The chain uses TRBV5-1 and TRBJ2-1, with unresolved D. Sequenced here: PBMCs from blood, sampled approximately 5 days after vaccination. The TCR originated in a man aged 45-60 years who received an inactivated influenza vaccine. DNA of the CDR3: TGCGCCAGCAGCTTGGACTATTACAATGAGCAGTTCTTC. This encodes CASSLDYYNEQFF. Complete variable domain (other parts from reference TRBV5-1 and TRBJ2-1): KAGVTQTPRYLIKTRGQQVTLSCSPISGHRSVSWYQQTPGQGLQFLFEYFSETQRNKGNFPGRFSGRQFSNSRSEMNVSTLELGDSALYLCASSLDYYNEQFFGPGTRLTVL.